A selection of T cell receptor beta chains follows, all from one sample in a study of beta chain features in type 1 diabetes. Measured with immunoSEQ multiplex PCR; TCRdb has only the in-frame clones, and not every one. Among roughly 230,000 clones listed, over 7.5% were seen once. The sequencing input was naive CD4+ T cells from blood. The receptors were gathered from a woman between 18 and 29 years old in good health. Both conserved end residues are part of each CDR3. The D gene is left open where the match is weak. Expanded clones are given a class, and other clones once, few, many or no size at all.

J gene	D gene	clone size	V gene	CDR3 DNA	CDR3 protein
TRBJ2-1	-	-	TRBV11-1	TGTGCCAGCAGCTACGCTAGGAATGAGCAGTTCTTC	CASSYARNEQFF
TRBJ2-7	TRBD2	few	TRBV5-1	TGCGCCAGCAGCTTGGGGCTAGCGGGAGGATACGAGCAGTACTTC	CASSLGLAGGYEQYF
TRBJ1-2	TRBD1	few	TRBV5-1	TGCGCCAGCAGCCTTGCGGACAGGGCTAACTATGGCTACACCTTC	CASSLADRANYGYTF
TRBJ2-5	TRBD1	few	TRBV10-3	TGTGCCATCAGAGGACAGGGGATGGAGACCCAGTACTTC	CAIRGQGMETQYF
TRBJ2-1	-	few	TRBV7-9	TGTGCCAGCAGCCCGCGACAGGAAAAGTACAATGAGCAGTTCTTC	CASSPRQEKYNEQFF
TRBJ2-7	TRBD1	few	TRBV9	TGTGCCAGCACCTCAGGACAGGGATCCTACGAGCAGTACTTC	CASTSGQGSYEQYF
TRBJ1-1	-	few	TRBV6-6	TGTGCCAGCAGTACAGGGATGAACACTGAAGCTTTCTTT	CASSTGMNTEAFF
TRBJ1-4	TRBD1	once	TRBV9	TGTGCCAGCAGCGAGACAGGGTCGAATGAAAAACTGTTTTTT	CASSETGSNEKLFF
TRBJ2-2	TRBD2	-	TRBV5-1	TGCGCCAGCAGCCCGGGACTAGCGGGAGACGGGGAGCTGTTTTTT	CASSPGLAGDGELFF
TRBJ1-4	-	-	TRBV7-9	TGTGCCAGCAGCTTAGCAGGGGGAACTAATGAAAAACTGTTTTTT	CASSLAGGTNEKLFF
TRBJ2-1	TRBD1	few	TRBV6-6	TGTGCCAGCAGTTACTATCACAGGGGTATTCAGTTCTTC	CASSYYHRGIQFF
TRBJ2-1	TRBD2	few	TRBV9	TGTGCCAGCAGCGTAGGAGGCGGGGGGGCCTACAATGAGCAGTTCTTC	CASSVGGGGAYNEQFF
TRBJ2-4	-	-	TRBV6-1	TGTGCCAGCAGTGAGAGGGGGGGAGCCAAAAACATTCAGTACTTC	CASSERGGAKNIQYF
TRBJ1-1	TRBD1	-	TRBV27	TGTGCCAGCAGACGGGACAGGGCTATGAACACTGAAGCTTTCTTT	CASRRDRAMNTEAFF
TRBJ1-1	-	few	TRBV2	TGTGCCAGCAGTCCTGACTCCTACACTGAAGCTTTCTTT	CASSPDSYTEAFF
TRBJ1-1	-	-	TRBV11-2	TGTGCCAGCAGCTTACGTAAGGTCGGGGGAGCTTTCTTT	CASSLRKVGGAFF
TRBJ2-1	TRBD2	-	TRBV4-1	TGCGCCAGCAGCCAATCACTAGCGGGAGGCAATGAGCAGTTCTTC	CASSQSLAGGNEQFF
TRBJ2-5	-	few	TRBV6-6	TGTGCCAGCAGTATCACAGGCGGGACCCAGTACTTC	CASSITGGTQYF
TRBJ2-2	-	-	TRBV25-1	TGTGCCAGCACTGTGGCAGGGCTCACCGGGGAGCTGTTTTTT	CASTVAGLTGELFF
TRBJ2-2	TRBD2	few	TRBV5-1	TGCGCCAGCAGCTTCTCCGAACTAGCGGGATTCAACACCGGGGAGCTGTTTTTT	CASSFSELAGFNTGELFF
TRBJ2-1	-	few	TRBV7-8	TGTGCCAGCAGCTTAGTAGTCAATGAGCAGTTCTTC	CASSLVVNEQFF
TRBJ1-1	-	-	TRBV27	TGTGCCAGCAGTCCTAGGGGTTCCCGGTGGGTGAACACTGAAGCTTTCTTT	CASSPRGSRWVNTEAFF
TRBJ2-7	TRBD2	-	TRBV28	TGTGCCAGCAGCCCCCCGAATGGGAGGGCCCCATACGAGCAGTACTTC	CASSPPNGRAPYEQYF
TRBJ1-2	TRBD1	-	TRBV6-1	TGTGCCAGCAGTAGACAGGGGGCGATGGGGTATGGCTACACCTTC	CASSRQGAMGYGYTF
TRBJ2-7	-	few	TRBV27	TGTGCCAGCAGTGTAGCGCGCCCAGGCGAGCAGTACTTC	CASSVARPGEQYF
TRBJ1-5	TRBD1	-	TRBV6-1	TGTGCCAGCAGTGCCCACTTCGGACAGGGCAATCAGCCCCAGCATTTT	CASSAHFGQGNQPQHF
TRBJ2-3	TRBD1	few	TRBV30	TGTGCCTGGAGCGGTACAGGGGCGTCGGCGCAGTATTTT	CAWSGTGASAQYF
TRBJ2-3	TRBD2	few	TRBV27	TGTGCCACAACGGCGAATAGCGGGAGGAGGGCAGATACGCAGTATTTT	CATTANSGRRADTQYF
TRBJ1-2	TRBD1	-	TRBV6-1	TGTGCCAGCAGCCCCTCACAGGGGTATGGCTACACCTTC	CASSPSQGYGYTF